This T cell receptor beta chain was identified in a study of identical twins. Notes on the study in general: Fewer insertions characterized abundant cord blood beta clonotypes, whereas memory repertoires showed none.

A universal primer site arose from template switching, and cDNA bore unique molecular identifiers. TCRdb processed the 5' RACE reads anew with MiXCR; each CDR3 protein has one entry. The data show about 460,000 distinct CDR3 sequences, more than 13% seen once. V dropped 10 bases and J dropped 7; count of bases not matched to a gene: 12. The CDR3 contains 14 residues. CDR1 is ENHRY, CDR2 SYGVKD, per germline. Worth noting for this clonotype: What it recognizes is unknown.

The same specimen was also included in a second study, on yellow fever vaccine responses in identical twins.

The source is a woman aged 18-35 years in good health. This sequence joins TRBV10-3 and TRBJ1-4; 7 nucleotides agree with TRBD1. The sample comprised CD4+ T cells sorted from blood. CDR3 bases: TGTGCCACCACGGAAGGAGGGGGCAGTGAAAAACTGTTTTTT. Translated: CATTEGGGSEKLFF.